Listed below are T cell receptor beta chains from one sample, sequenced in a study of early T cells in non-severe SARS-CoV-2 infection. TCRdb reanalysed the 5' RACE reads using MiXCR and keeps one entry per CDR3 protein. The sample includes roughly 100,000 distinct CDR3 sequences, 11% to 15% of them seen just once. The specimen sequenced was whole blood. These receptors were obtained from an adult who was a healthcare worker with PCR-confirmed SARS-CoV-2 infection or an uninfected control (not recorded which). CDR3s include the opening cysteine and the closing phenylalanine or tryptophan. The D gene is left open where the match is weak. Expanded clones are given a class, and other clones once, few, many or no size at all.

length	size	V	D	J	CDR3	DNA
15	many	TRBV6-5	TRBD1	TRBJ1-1	CASSYSGTGHTEAFF	TGTGCCAGCAGTTACTCCGGGACAGGGCATACTGAAGCTTTCTTT
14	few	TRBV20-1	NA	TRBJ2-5	CSAPPWDRAETQYF	TGCAGTGCTCCACCGTGGGACCGAGCAGAGACCCAGTACTTC
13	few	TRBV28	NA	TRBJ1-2	CASRTRASYGYTF	TGTGCCAGCAGAACCCGGGCCTCCTATGGCTACACCTTC
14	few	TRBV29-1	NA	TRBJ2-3	CSVQQDTSTDTQYF	TGCAGCGTCCAACAGGATACTAGCACAGATACGCAGTATTTT
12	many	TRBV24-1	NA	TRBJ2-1	CATSGTLHEQFF	TGTGCCACCAGTGGGACACTCCATGAGCAGTTCTTC
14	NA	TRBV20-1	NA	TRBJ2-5	CSATVPGRQETQYF	TGCAGTGCGACGGTGCCGGGACGGCAAGAGACCCAGTACTTC
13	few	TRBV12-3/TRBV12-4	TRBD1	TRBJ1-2	CASSPTGESGYTF	TGTGCCAGCAGCCCAACAGGGGAAAGTGGCTACACCTTC
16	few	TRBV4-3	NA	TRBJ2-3	CASSQEPPPGTDTQYF	TGCGCCAGCAGCCAAGAACCCCCACCAGGCACAGATACGCAGTATTTT
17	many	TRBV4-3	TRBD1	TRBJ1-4	CASSQDLSGTGSEKLFF	TGCGCCAGCAGCCAAGATCTCTCCGGGACAGGGAGTGAAAAACTGTTTTTT
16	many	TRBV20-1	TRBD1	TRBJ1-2	CSARDMGQASNYGYTF	TGCAGTGCTAGAGATATGGGACAGGCTTCTAACTATGGCTACACCTTC
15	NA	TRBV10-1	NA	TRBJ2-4	CASQALGEQLLIQYF	TGCGCCAGCCAAGCCCTGGGGGAACAGCTGCTTATTCAGTACTTC
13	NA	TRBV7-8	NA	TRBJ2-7	CASSLESGNEQYF	TGTGCCAGCAGCTTAGAGTCGGGGAACGAGCAGTACTTC
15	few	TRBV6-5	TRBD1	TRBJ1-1	CASRSDRGHFAEAFF	TGTGCCAGCAGAAGCGACAGGGGGCATTTCGCTGAAGCTTTCTTT
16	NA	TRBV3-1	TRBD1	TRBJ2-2	CASSPRDRVITGELFF	TGTGCCAGCAGCCCCCGGGACAGGGTCATCACCGGGGAGCTGTTTTTT
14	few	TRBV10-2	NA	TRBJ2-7	CASSRGPGNYEQYF	TGCGCCAGCTCCCGCGGTCCAGGGAACTACGAGCAGTACTTC
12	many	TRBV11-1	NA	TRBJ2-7	CASSLAIHEQYF	TGTGCCAGCAGCTTAGCGATCCACGAGCAGTACTTC
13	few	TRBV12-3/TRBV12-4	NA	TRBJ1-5	CASSFEDNQPQHF	TGTGCCAGCAGTTTCGAGGACAATCAGCCCCAGCATTTT
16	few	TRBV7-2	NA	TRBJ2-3	CASSASRVRGTDTQYF	TGTGCCAGCAGCGCCTCTAGGGTCCGGGGCACAGATACGCAGTATTTT
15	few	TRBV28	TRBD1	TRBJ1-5	CASSPQGASNQPQHF	TGTGCCAGCAGTCCTCAGGGGGCGAGCAATCAGCCCCAGCATTTT
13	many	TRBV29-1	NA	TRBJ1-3	CSVEDRPGNTIYF	TGCAGCGTTGAAGATCGACCTGGAAACACCATATATTTT
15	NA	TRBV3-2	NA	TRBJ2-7	CASSQSYLVTYEQYF	TGTGCCAGCAGCCAAAGTTACCTAGTTACCTACGAGCAGTACTTC
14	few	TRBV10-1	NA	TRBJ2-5	CASSESTGKETQYF	TGCGCCAGCAGTGAGTCGACAGGAAAAGAGACCCAGTACTTC
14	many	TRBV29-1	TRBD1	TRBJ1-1	CSVGWDRENTEAFF	TGCAGCGTGGGATGGGACAGAGAGAACACTGAAGCTTTCTTT
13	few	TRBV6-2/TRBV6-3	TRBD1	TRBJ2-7	CASSRDRRYEQYF	TGTGCCAGCAGCCGGGACAGACGCTACGAGCAGTACTTC
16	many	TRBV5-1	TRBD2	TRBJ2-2	CASKLTAGGSTGELFF	TGCGCCAGCAAGCTTACGGCGGGGGGTTCCACCGGGGAGCTGTTTTTT
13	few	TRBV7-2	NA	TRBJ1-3	CASTQDLGNTIYF	TGTGCCAGCACCCAAGACCTTGGAAACACCATATATTTT
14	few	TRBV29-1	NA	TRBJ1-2	CSVATARIRYGYTF	TGCAGCGTTGCAACGGCGCGAATCCGCTATGGCTACACCTTC
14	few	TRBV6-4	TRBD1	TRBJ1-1	CASSANRGQGEAFF	TGTGCCAGCAGTGCTAACAGGGGGCAGGGTGAAGCTTTCTTT
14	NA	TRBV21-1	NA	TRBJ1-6	CASSNQGDDSPLHF	TGTGCCAGCAGCAACCAGGGCGATGACTCACCCCTCCACTTT
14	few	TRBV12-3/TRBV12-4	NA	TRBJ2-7	CASSSPGSGNEQYF	TGTGCCAGCAGTTCCCCAGGGTCGGGAAACGAGCAGTACTTC
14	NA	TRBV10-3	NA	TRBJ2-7	CALRGQIDSYEQYF	TGTGCCCTTCGGGGGCAGATAGACTCCTACGAGCAGTACTTC
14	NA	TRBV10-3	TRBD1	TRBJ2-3	CAINGQALTDTQYF	TGTGCCATCAATGGACAGGCCCTCACAGATACGCAGTATTTT
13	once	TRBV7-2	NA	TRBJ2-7	CASSLQGDASQAF	TGTGCCAGCAGCTTACAGGGTGACGCCTCCCAGGCCTTC
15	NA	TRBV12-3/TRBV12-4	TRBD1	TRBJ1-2	CASSLETGGDKSYTF	TGTGCCAGCAGTCTCGAGACAGGGGGCGATAAGAGCTACACCTTC
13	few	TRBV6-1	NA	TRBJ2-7	CASRNSAPYEQYF	TGTGCCAGCAGGAACAGTGCCCCCTACGAGCAGTACTTC
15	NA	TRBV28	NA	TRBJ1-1	CASSSPGASSTEAFF	TGTGCCAGCAGTTCCCCAGGGGCGTCGAGCACTGAAGCTTTCTTT